A single sample is the source of the 16 T cell receptor beta chains below, sequenced in a study of Graves' ophthalmopathy and Graves' hyperthyroidism listed by TCRdb under 2018. Sequencing took place on an Illumina HiSeq 2000. TCR beta CDR3 regions were amplified from RNA transcripts for repertoire sequencing. The first round was an RT-PCR using HTBI primers with the Qiagen OneStep RT-PCR kit, and this first round was followed by a second-round multiplex PCR, then size selection and purification. The raw public reads went through TCRdb reprocessing: fastp at Q25, MiXCR clone calling, in-frame beta chains kept. Duplicate CDR3 protein sequences are folded into a single record with the most common DNA and genes. A total of around 670,000 distinct CDR3 sequences appear in this sample, 40% of them only once. Together, the top ten hold 44% of the sample. The sequencing sample was made of peripheral blood. Every receptor here comes from an adult man with Graves' ophthalmopathy.

This sequence joins TRBV24-1 and TRBJ2-1; 7 nucleotides agree with TRBD2. The J call may be mistaken, given a closer DNA end match to TRBJ2-7. Germline V gives CDR1 KGHDR, CDR2 SFDVKD. This CDR3 has 16 residues. This CDR3 is CATSVIGGGPGYEQYF. CDR3 in DNA: TGTGCCACCAGTGTAATCGGGGGAGGGCCAGGCTACGAGCAGTACTTC.

The CDR3 sequence: CNMGGARSYGYTF. The CDR3 region has the DNA TGCAATATGGGGGGGGCGCGAAGCTATGGCTACACCTTC. V usage is TRBV20-1 and J usage is TRBJ1-2, with TRBD1 as a possible D gene (6 bases). The CDR3 length is 13 residues. Looked up from germline, CDR1 is DFQATT and CDR2 is SNEGSKA (reference sequence).

This clonotype came up a few times. A much larger clone differs from this one at a single base, so this may be a read error. The gene calls are TRBV29-1 and TRBJ2-7; TRBD1 matches 10 bases. CDR1 is SQVTM, CDR2 ANQGSEA, per germline. This CDR3 spans 13 amino acids. The ends lost 7 bases at V and 4 bases at J; junction bases unmatched: 7. The CDR3 DNA reads as TGCAGCGCTAGGACAGGGGGTAAATACGAGCAGTACTTC. Amino acids: CSARTGGKYEQYF.

The genes are TRBV29-1 and TRBJ2-5; D uncertain. Trimming left V 4 bases short and J 1 base short, with 19 bases between. This CDR3 has 16 amino acids. The germline CDR1 and CDR2 sequences are SQVTM and ANQGSEA. CDR3 amino acids: CSVGIRFGAPQETQYF. In nucleotides, the CDR3 is TGCAGCGTTGGGATTCGATTCGGTGCTCCCCAAGAGACCCAGTACTTC.

This sequence joins TRBV29-1 and TRBJ1-1, with 9 bases fitting TRBD1. Germline values: CDR1 SQVTM, CDR2 ANQGSEA. The CDR3 spans 10 residues. Unmatched junction bases numbered 5, after V lost 4 bases and J lost 14 bases. CDR3 in DNA: TGCAGCGTTGCGGGGACAGGGCTGTTCTTT. Translated: CSVAGTGLFF.

The sample holds many counts of this clonotype. This chain links TRBV10-3 with TRBJ2-5; 12 bases are a match to TRBD2. Losses at the gene ends were 10 bases for V and 5 bases for J; bases not matched to a gene: 8. This CDR3 comprises 14 residues. CDR1 and CDR2 from the germline V gene are ENHRY and SYGVKD. In DNA form, the CDR3 reads TGTGCCACCAGGACTAGCGGGGTTAGTGAGACCCAGTACTTC. This encodes CATRTSGVSETQYF.

This rearrangement joins TRBV7-9 to TRBJ2-7, with D tentatively TRBD1 or TRBD2 (5 bases each). Germline V gene lookup returns CDR1 SEHNR and CDR2 FQNEAQ (reference sequence). V lost 8 bases and J lost 3, with 20 bases in between. The CDR3 runs to 15 residues. CDR3 sequence: CASGQGRDRHYEQYF. In DNA form, the CDR3 reads TGTGCCAGCGGCCAAGGCCGGGACCGACACTACGAGCAGTACTTC. Together with reference TRBV7-9 and TRBJ2-7, the CDR3 gives the full variable domain: DTGVSQNPRHKITKRGQNVTFRCDPISEHNRLYWYRQTLGQGPEFLTYFQNEAQLEKSRLLSDRFSAERPKGSFSTLEIQRTEQGDSAMYLCASGQGRDRHYEQYFGPGTRLTVT.

In its sample, this clonotype was seen many times. The chain carries TRBV2 and TRBJ1-2; unclear D gene. The germline CDR1 and CDR2 sequences are SNHLY and FYNNEI. The CDR3 length is 13 residues. V lost 6 bases and J lost 3, with 11 bases in between. CDR3: CASRATSHYGYTF. CDR3 DNA sequence: TGTGCCAGCAGGGCTACAAGCCACTATGGCTACACCTTC.

This clonotype was detected a few times. V is TRBV20-1 and J is TRBJ1-1; D is uncertain. V lost 0 bases and J lost 8, with 7 bases in between. CDR3 size: 11 residues. Germline CDR1 reads DFQATT; CDR2 reads SNEGSKA (reference sequence). CDR3 nucleotide sequence: TGCAGTGCTAGAGATAACTCGGAAGCTTTCTTT. This sequence encodes CSARDNSEAFF.

In its sample, this clonotype was seen a few times. V gene TRBV29-1 combines with J gene TRBJ2-3, with D perhaps TRBD1 (5 bases). Germline CDR1 is SQVTM and CDR2 is ANQGSEA. With 4 bases removed from V and 3 bases from J, the gap between germline ends came to 14 bases. The CDR3 covers 14 residues. The CDR3 coding sequence is TGCAGCGTTGGTTCAGGGTCTGGAACAGATACGCAGTATTTT. Protein sequence: CSVGSGSGTDTQYF.

This rearrangement joins TRBV9 to TRBJ2-7, with TRBD1 as a possible D gene (6 bases). CDR1 is SGDLS, CDR2 YYNGEE, per germline. CDR3 size: 13 residues. V shed 3 bases and J shed 9 bases, with 16 bases lying between them. The CDR3 sequence: CASSARDTYRQYF. The CDR3 DNA reads as TGTGCCAGCAGCGCTCGGGACACCTATAGGCAGTACTTC. The variable domain in full, completed from reference TRBV9 and TRBJ2-7, reads DSGVTQTPKHLITATGQRVTLRCSPRSGDLSVYWYQQSLDQGLQFLIQYYNGEERAKGNILERFSAQQFPDLHSELNLSSLELGDSALYFCASSARDTYRQYFGPGTRLTVT.

This clonotype showed up many times. J is TRBJ1-1 and V is TRBV7-2, with D tentatively TRBD1 (5 bases). CDR3 length: 13 residues. Trimming cost V 8 bases and J 4 bases, with 14 bases left between them. Looked up from germline, CDR1 is SGHTA and CDR2 is FQGNSA. CDR3 sequence (DNA): TGTGCCAGCGAAAGTAGAGGGGTCACTGAAGCTTTCTTT. Translation: CASESRGVTEAFF.

This clonotype occurred many times. The chain links TRBV20-1 to TRBJ2-5, with TRBD2 matching over 12 bases. The CDR3 length is 15 residues. Germline assignment: CDR1 DFQATT and CDR2 SNEGSKA (reference sequence). Trimming cost V 3 bases and J 3 bases; bases outside gene matches: 5. The CDR3 here is CSASTLAGGKETQYF. The CDR3 DNA follows: TGCAGTGCTAGTACGCTAGCGGGAGGGAAAGAGACCCAGTACTTC.

This clonotype was counted ten times or more. The chain recombines TRBV11-2 with TRBJ1-5; a possible D gene is TRBD1 (6 bases). The CDR3 is 15 residues long. The germline V gene encodes CDR1 SGHAT and CDR2 FQNNGV. V lost 5 bases, J lost 2 bases, and 13 bases lay in between. Written as DNA, the CDR3 is TGTGCCAGCAGCACTCAGGGGAACGGCAATCAGCCCCAGCATTTT. The encoded protein is CASSTQGNGNQPQHF.

This clonotype was detected ten times or more. The chain carries TRBV6-6 and TRBJ1-6; 8 bases match TRBD1. Looked up from germline, CDR1 is MNHNY and CDR2 is SVGAGI (reference sequence). V trimming: 5 bases; J trimming: 9 bases; junction bases outside the gene matches: 6. CDR3 length: 14 amino acids. For the CDR3, the DNA is TGTGCCAGCAGTCGGGGACAGGAGAGTTCACCCCTCCACTTT. Translation: CASSRGQESSPLHF.

The rearrangement links TRBV29-1 to TRBJ2-2, with D hard to call. Germline V CDR1 and CDR2: SQVTM, ANQGSEA. V lost 4 bases and J 0 bases, leaving 12 bases between the germline ends. There are 15 residues in the CDR3. CDR3: CSVVRPGPNTGELFF. The CDR3 nucleotides are TGCAGCGTTGTCCGTCCAGGACCGAACACCGGGGAGCTGTTTTTT.